Listed here are 9 T cell receptor beta chains from one sample, sequenced in a study of regulatory T cells in long-lasting Graves disease. Indicated time point: persistent/refractory GD, antithyroid drugs over 5 years with positive TRAb. After RNA was extracted from PBMCs, the TCR library was made from it. Through Arm-PCR of CDR3 regions and iRepertoire HTBI primers, TCR beta libraries were built. TCRdb used MiXCR to reprocess the multiplex PCR reads, holding one entry per CDR3 protein. The sample consists of roughly 490,000 distinct CDR3 sequences, 20% to 25% of them appearing once. Source: peripheral blood mononuclear cells (PBMCs), taken when the disease was refractory, from a patient treated with antithyroid drugs. The receptors originated from a female donor with Graves disease.

This chain joins TRBV4-3 and TRBJ1-2; possible D gene TRBD1, 6 bases. The V and J ends lost 1 base and 3 bases respectively, with 12 bases between them. Germline V lookup: CDR1 LGHNA, CDR2 YSLEER. The CDR3 spans 15 residues. This CDR3 reads CASSQGQAVDYGYTF. CDR3 DNA: TGCGCCAGCAGCCAAGGACAGGCCGTAGACTATGGCTACACCTTC.

This clonotype was seen at least ten times. V gene TRBV27 combines with J gene TRBJ1-1; possible D gene TRBD1, 6 bases. Trimming stripped 4 bases from V and 8 bases from J, with 17 bases between. This CDR3 region has 14 residues. Per the germline V gene, CDR1 is MNHEY and CDR2 is SMNVEV (reference sequence). CDR3 sequence (DNA): TGTGCCAGCAGTTCCCGACAGGCGAGTGTCGAAGCTTTCTTT. It specifies CASSSRQASVEAFF.

Many counts were recorded for this clonotype. The chain's CDR3 is CASSVVGSPNYGYTF. The CDR3 DNA follows: TGTGCCAGCAGTGTTGTGGGATCCCCTAACTATGGCTACACCTTC. The chain joins TRBV5-5 to TRBJ1-2; D remains ambiguous. This CDR3 is built from 15 residues. V was trimmed by 5 bases and J by 0 bases, leaving 14 bases between them. The germline V gene has CDR1 SGHKS and CDR2 YYEKEE (reference sequence).

In its sample, this clonotype was seen many times. This chain joins TRBV2 and TRBJ1-1; D remains ambiguous. The germline CDR1 and CDR2 sequences are SNHLY and FYNNEI. The CDR3 runs 13 residues. V was cut by 7 bases and J by 0 bases, with 9 bases left in between. The CDR3 region has the DNA TGTGCCAGCACAGGCGGAGTGAACACTGAAGCTTTCTTT. Translated, it gives CASTGGVNTEAFF.

This clonotype was detected a few times. This chain connects TRBV18 to TRBJ2-5; no firm D call. The V gene's germline CDR1 is KGHSH and CDR2 LQKENI. V lost 5 bases and J lost 3, with 13 bases in between. The CDR3 is 14 amino acids. The CDR3 nucleotides read TGTGCCAGCTCAACCTTCGACATGGAAGAGACCCAGTACTTC. Amino acid sequence: CASSTFDMEETQYF. Drawing the rest from reference TRBV18 and TRBJ2-5, the complete variable domain is NAGVMQNPRHLVRRRGQEARLRCSPMKGHSHVYWYRQLPEEGLKFMVYLQKENIIDESGMPKERFSAEFPKEGPSILRIQQVVRGDSAAYFCASSTFDMEETQYFGPGTRLLVL.

This clonotype appeared a few times. The chain carries TRBV12-5 and TRBJ2-2; D may be TRBD2 (5 bases). The V gene's germline CDR1 is LGHNT and CDR2 FRNRAP. Between the trimmed V and J ends, which lost 0 bases and 9 bases, there was a span of 17 bases. The CDR3 has 16 amino acids. CDR3 amino acids: CASGLVTLGARRELFF. In DNA form, the CDR3 reads TGTGCTAGTGGTTTGGTAACCTTGGGAGCGAGGCGGGAGCTGTTTTTT.

This clonotype was seen a single time. The genes are TRBV29-1 and TRBJ2-1; TRBD1 matches 9 bases. The CDR3 is 14 residues long. Germline V gene lookup returns CDR1 SQVTM and CDR2 ANQGSEA. V was pared by 7 bases and J by 6 bases, with 10 bases of the junction left unmatched. The CDR3 DNA reads TGCAGCGCGGAGGGGACAGGGCGGGTCAATGAGCAGTTCTTC. Its protein is CSAEGTGRVNEQFF.

As regards this clonotype: Just one base apart from a much larger clone, this may be a read error. The chain combines TRBV3-1 with TRBJ2-7; 9 nucleotides match TRBD1. This CDR3 region has 11 residues. Germline CDR1 and CDR2: LGHDT and YNNKEL (reference sequence). Germline trimming cut 11 bases from V and 5 bases from J; bases unmatched to any gene: 4. This CDR3 reads CAGGDRDEQYF. In DNA form, the CDR3 reads TGTGCCGGCGGGGACAGGGACGAGCAGTACTTC.

A few counts support this clonotype. The gene calls are TRBV30 and TRBJ2-7; TRBD1 matches at 8 bases. Germline CDR1 is GTSNPN and CDR2 is SVGIG (reference sequence). The CDR3 loop spans 15 amino acids. V was pared by 0 bases and J by 7 bases, with 11 bases of the junction left unmatched. The CDR3 reads CAWSVRGTGPREQYF. The CDR3 nucleotides read TGTGCCTGGAGTGTACGTGGGACAGGCCCTAGGGAGCAGTACTTC. The variable domain in full, completed from reference TRBV30 and TRBJ2-7, reads SQTIHQWPATLVQPVGSPLSLECTVEGTSNPNLYWYRQAAGRGLQLLFYSVGIGQISSEVPQNLSASRPQDRQFILSSKKLLLSDSGFYLCAWSVRGTGPREQYFGPGTRLTVT.